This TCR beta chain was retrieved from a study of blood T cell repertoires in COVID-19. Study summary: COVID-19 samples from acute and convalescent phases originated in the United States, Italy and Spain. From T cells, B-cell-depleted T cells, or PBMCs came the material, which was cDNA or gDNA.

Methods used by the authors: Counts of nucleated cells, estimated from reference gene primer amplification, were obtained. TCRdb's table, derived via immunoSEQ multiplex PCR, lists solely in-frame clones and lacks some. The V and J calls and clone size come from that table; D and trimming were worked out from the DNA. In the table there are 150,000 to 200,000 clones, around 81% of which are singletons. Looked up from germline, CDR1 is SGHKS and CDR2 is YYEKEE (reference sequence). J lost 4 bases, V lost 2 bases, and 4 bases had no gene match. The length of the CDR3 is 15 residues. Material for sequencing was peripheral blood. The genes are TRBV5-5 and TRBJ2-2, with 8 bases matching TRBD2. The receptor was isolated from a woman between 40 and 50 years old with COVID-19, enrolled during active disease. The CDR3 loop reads CASSLRGGFTGELFF. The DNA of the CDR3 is TGTGCCAGCAGCTTACGGGGGGGCTTCACCGGGGAGCTGTTTTTT.